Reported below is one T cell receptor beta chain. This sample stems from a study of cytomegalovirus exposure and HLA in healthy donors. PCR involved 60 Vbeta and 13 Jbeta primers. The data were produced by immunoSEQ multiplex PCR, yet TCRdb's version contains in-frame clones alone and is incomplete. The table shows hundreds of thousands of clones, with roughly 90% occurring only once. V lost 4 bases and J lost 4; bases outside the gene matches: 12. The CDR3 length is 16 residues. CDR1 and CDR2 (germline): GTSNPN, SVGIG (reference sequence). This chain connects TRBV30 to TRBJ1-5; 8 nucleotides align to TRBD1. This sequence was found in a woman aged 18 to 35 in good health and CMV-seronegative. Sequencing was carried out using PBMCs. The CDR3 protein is CAWTGGGFIGNQPQHF. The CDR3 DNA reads TGTGCCTGGACAGGGGGCGGTTTCATTGGGAATCAGCCCCAGCATTTT. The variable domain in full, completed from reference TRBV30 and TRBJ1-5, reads SQTIHQWPATLVQPVGSPLSLECTVEGTSNPNLYWYRQAAGRGLQLLFYSVGIGQISSEVPQNLSASRPQDRQFILSSKKLLLSDSGFYLCAWTGGGFIGNQPQHFGDGTRLSIL.